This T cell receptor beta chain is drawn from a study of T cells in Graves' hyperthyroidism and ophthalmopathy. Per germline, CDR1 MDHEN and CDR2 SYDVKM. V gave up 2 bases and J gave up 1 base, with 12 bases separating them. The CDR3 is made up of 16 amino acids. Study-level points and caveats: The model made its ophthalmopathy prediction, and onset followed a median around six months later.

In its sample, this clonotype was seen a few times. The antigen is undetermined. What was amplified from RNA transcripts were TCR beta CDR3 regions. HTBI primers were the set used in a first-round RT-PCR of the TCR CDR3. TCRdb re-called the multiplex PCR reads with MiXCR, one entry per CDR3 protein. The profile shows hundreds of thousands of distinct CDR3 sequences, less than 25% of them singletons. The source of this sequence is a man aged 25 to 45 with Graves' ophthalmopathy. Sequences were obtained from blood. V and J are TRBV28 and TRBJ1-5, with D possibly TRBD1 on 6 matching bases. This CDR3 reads CASSLKGGESNQPQHF. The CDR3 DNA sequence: TGTGCCAGCAGTTTAAAGGGGGGGGAGAGCAATCAGCCCCAGCATTTT.